Here is one T cell receptor (beta chain) with its context. Its antigen is unknown. The entry originates in a study of T cells in localized non-small cell lung cancer. Study conclusions and caveats: Maximal T cell clonality occurred in uninvolved adjacent lung, with tumor ranking below it. Turning up in adjacent lung were a median roughly 50 of the top 100 tumor clones.

Produced via immunoSEQ multiplex PCR; TCRdb's table is partial and in-frame only. Of about 36,000 clones in the sample, approximately 94% are singletons; the top ten hold approximately 7.7%. Sequencing was performed on peripheral blood, taken before any cancer treatment. This TCR was sampled from a female donor older than 55 with stage I lung adenocarcinoma.

The CDR3 is CASSLGPQETYEQYF. The CDR3 DNA is TGCGCCAGCAGCTTAGGACCCCAAGAGACCTACGAGCAGTACTTC. This chain joins TRBV5-1 and TRBJ2-7; no firm D call. CDR3 length: 15 amino acids. Trimming removed 2 bases at V and 2 bases at J, with 14 bases between. Germline V gene data show CDR1 as SGHRS and CDR2 as YFSETQ.